The present T cell receptor (beta chain) was sequenced within a study of blood T cell repertoires in COVID-19. Participant age was roughly 18 to 100 years, and participants resided in approximately 25 US areas. Participants' own reports of clinical history determined their cohort assignment. Donors of Cohort 3 who recovered were those that had two negative PCRs, clearance, or symptom resolution. In the authors' methods: Reference gene primers were amplified, and this amplification served to estimate nucleated cell counts. This table comes from immunoSEQ multiplex PCR, and its TCRdb copy is limited to in-frame clones, with some not included. V, J and clone size were drawn from that table, and D and trimming were deduced from the DNA. The sample has some 430,000 clones; roughly 87% are singletons. The clonotype was recovered from a man aged 18 to 35 who had recovered from COVID-19. The specimen sequenced was PBMCs or T cells enriched from blood (not recorded which).

The CDR3 sequence is CASSLDRTNIQYF. The CDR3, as DNA: TGTGCCAGCAGCTTGGACAGAACAAACATTCAGTACTTC. The rearrangement joins TRBV5-4 to TRBJ2-4; D unresolved. The germline V and J ends were trimmed by 0 bases and 6 bases, with 7 bases remaining between them. The germline V gene encodes CDR1 SGHNT and CDR2 YYREEE (reference sequence). CDR3 length equals 13 residues.